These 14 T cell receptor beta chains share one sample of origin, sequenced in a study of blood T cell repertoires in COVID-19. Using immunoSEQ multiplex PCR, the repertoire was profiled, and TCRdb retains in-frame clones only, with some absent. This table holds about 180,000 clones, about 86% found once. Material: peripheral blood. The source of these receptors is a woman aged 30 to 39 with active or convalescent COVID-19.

CDR3 loop: CASSFEGDGQETQYF. In nucleotides, the CDR3 is TGTGCCAGCAGTTTTGAGGGAGACGGCCAAGAGACCCAGTACTTC. This chain connects TRBV27 to TRBJ2-5; perhaps TRBD2 as D (5 bases). The germline V gene encodes CDR1 MNHEY and CDR2 SMNVEV (reference sequence). Trimming cost V 3 bases and J 1 base, with 12 bases left between them. The CDR3 contains 15 residues.

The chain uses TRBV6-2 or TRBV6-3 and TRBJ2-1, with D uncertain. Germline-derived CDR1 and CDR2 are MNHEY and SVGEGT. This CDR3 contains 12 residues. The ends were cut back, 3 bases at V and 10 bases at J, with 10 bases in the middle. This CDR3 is CASSYATVEQFF. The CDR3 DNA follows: TGTGCCAGCAGTTATGCAACGGTGGAGCAGTTCTTC.

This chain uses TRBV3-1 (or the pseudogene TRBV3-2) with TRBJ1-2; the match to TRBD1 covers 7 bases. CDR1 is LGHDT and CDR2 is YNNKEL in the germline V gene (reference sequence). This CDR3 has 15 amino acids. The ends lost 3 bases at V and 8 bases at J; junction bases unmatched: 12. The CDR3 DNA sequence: TGTGCCAGCAGCCAGGTTTCGAGGGGGCGAGACGGCTACACCTTC. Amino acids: CASSQVSRGRDGYTF.

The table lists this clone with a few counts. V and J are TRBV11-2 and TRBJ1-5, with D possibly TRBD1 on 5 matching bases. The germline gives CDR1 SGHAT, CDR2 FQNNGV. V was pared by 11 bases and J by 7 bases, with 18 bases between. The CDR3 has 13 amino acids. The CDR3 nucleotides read TGTGCCGGGGAGGGGCAGGGCGCGCAGCCCCAGCATTTT. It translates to CAGEGQGAQPQHF. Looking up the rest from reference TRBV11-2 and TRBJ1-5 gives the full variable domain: EAGVAQSPRYKIIEKRQSVAFWCNPISGHATLYWYQQILGQGPKLLIQFQNNGVVDDSQLPKDRFSAERLKGVDSTLKIQPAKLEDSAVYLCAGEGQGAQPQHFGDGTRLSIL.

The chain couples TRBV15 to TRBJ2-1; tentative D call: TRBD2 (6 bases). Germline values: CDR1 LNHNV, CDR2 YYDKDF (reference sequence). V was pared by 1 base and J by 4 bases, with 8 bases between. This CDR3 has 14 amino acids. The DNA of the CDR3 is TGTGCCACCAGCAGAGGCCGGGGGTACAATGAGCAGTTCTTC. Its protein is CATSRGRGYNEQFF.

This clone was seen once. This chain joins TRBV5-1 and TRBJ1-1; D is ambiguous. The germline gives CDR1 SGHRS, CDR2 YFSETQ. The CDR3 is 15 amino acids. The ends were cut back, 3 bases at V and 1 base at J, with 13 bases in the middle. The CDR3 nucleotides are TGCGCCAGCAGCTCCTTCGCAGGAGGGAACACTGAAGCTTTCTTT. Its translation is CASSSFAGGNTEAFF.

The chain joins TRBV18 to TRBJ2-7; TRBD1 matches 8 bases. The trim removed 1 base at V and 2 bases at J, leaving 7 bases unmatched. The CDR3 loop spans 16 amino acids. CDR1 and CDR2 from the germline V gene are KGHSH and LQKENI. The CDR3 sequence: CASSPRSDRGAYEQYF. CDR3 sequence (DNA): TGTGCCAGCTCACCACGTTCTGACAGGGGAGCCTACGAGCAGTACTTC.

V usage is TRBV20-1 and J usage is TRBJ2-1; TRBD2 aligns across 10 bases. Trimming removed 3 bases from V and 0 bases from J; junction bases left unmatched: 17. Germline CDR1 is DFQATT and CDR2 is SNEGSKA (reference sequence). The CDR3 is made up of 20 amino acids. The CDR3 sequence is CSASNPEVAGGRSSYNEQFF. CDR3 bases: TGCAGTGCTAGTAACCCCGAGGTAGCGGGAGGTCGAAGCTCCTACAATGAGCAGTTCTTC.

The DNA for the CDR3 is TGTGCCAGCAGCTTAGGACAGGTGATAGCCAAAAACATTCAGTACTTC. Its translation is CASSLGQVIAKNIQYF. This chain links TRBV5-6 with TRBJ2-4; 7 bases are a match to TRBD1. There are 16 residues in the CDR3. The germline CDR1 and CDR2 sequences are SGHDT and YYEEEE. The ends lost 2 bases at V and 0 bases at J; junction bases unmatched: 5.

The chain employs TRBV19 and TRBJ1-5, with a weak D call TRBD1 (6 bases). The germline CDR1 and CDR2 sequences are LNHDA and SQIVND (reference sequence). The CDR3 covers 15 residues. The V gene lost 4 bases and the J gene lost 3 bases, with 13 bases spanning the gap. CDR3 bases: TGTGCCAGTAGTACCCAGGGGTGGGTCAATCAGCCCCAGCATTTT. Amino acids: CASSTQGWVNQPQHF.

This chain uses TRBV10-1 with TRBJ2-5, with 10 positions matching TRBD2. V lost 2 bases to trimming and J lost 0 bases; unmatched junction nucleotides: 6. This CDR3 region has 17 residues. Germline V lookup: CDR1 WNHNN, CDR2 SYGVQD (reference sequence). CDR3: CASSEGLLAGNQETQYF. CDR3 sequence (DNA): TGCGCCAGCAGTGAGGGATTACTAGCGGGGAACCAAGAGACCCAGTACTTC.

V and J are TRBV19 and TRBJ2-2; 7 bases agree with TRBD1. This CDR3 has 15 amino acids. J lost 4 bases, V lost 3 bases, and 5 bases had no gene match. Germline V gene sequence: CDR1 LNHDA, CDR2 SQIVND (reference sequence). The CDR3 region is CASSIRAGGTGELFF. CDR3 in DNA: TGTGCCAGTAGTATCCGGGCAGGGGGCACCGGGGAGCTGTTTTTT.

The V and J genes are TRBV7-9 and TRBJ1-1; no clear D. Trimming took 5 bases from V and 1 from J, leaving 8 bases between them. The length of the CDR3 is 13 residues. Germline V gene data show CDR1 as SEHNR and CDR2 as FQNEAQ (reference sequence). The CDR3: CASSPEWNTEAFF. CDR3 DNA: TGTGCCAGCAGCCCGGAGTGGAACACTGAAGCTTTCTTT.

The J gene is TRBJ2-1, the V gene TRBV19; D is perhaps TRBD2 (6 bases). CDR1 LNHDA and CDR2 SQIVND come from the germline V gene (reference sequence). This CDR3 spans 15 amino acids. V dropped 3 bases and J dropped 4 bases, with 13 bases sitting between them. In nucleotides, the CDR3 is TGTGCCAGTAGTATTAACTCGGGGGATTACAATGAGCAGTTCTTC. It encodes CASSINSGDYNEQFF. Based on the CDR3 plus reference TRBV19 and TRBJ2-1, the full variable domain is DGGITQSPKYLFRKEGQNVTLSCEQNLNHDAMYWYRQDPGQGLRLIYYSQIVNDFQKGDIAEGYSVSREKKESFPLTVTSAQKNPTAFYLCASSINSGDYNEQFFGPGTRLTVL.